The 27 T cell receptor beta chains below all came from one sample that was sequenced in a study of T cell responses to AZD1222 COVID-19 vaccine. Using immunoSEQ multiplex PCR, the repertoire was profiled, and TCRdb retains in-frame clones only, with some absent. Seen here are approximately 270,000 clones, around 92% observed once, and the top ten hold roughly 0.51%. The material was peripheral blood, obtained 28 days after the second AZD1222 dose. The receptors were gathered from an adult who received the AZD1222 COVID-19 vaccine.

This clone occurred once. The rearrangement joins TRBV25-1 to TRBJ2-7; TRBD2 agrees at 7 bases. This CDR3 region has 14 residues. J lost 2 bases, V lost 3 bases, and 4 bases had no gene match. Germline assignment: CDR1 MGHDK and CDR2 SYGVNS. CDR3 sequence reads: CASSDSGRTYEQYF. DNA for the CDR3: TGTGCCAGCAGTGATAGCGGGCGCACCTACGAGCAGTACTTC.

The chain combines TRBV5-6 with TRBJ2-7; TRBD2 agrees at 7 bases. Per germline, CDR1 SGHDT and CDR2 YYEEEE. V dropped 2 bases and J dropped 1; count of bases not matched to a gene: 3. The CDR3 extends over 14 amino acids. The CDR3 spells CASSFRRGSYEQYF. CDR3 sequence (DNA): TGTGCCAGCAGCTTTAGGCGGGGGTCCTACGAGCAGTACTTC.

The chain couples TRBV28 to TRBJ1-2; D remains ambiguous. V lost 3 bases to trimming and J lost 8 bases, with 16 bases between them. Per germline, CDR1 MDHEN and CDR2 SYDVKM. The CDR3 extends over 14 amino acids. In nucleotides, the CDR3 is TGTGCCAGCAGTTTTCGGTTGCCCGTTGGGGGCTACACCTTC. Translated, it gives CASSFRLPVGGYTF.

This chain connects TRBV5-1 to TRBJ2-2; 7 positions agree with TRBD2. CDR3 length: 14 residues. The V gene's germline CDR1 is SGHRS and CDR2 YFSETQ. V lost 6 bases and J lost 0; bases outside the gene matches: 2. DNA for the CDR3: TGCGCCAGCACCGGGACTACGAACACCGGGGAGCTGTTTTTT. This encodes CASTGTTNTGELFF.

The CDR3 reads CSASSGLEQFF. The CDR3 nucleotides are TGCAGTGCATCTAGCGGGCTTGAGCAGTTCTTC. The chain combines TRBV20-1 with TRBJ2-1; 8 bases match TRBD2. This CDR3 region has 11 residues. J gave up 9 bases and V 6 bases, and 4 bases lay outside the gene matches. Germline CDR1 DFQATT, CDR2 SNEGSKA (reference sequence).

The rearrangement joins TRBV11-2 to TRBJ2-7; 13 bases agree with TRBD2. V was clipped by 5 bases and J by 10 bases; unmatched bases: 8. The CDR3 spans 14 residues. Per germline, CDR1 SGHAT and CDR2 FQNNGV. The CDR3 bases are TGTGCCAGCAGCGTAGGGACTAGCGGGGCCCGTCAGTACTTC. Protein sequence: CASSVGTSGARQYF.

The V call is TRBV11-2, the J call TRBJ2-7; 11 bases align to TRBD2. The CDR3 length is 17 residues. V gave up 2 bases and J gave up 2 bases; unmatched junction bases: 8. CDR1 is SGHAT, CDR2 FQNNGV, per germline. The CDR3 DNA follows: TGTGCCAGCAGCTTAACCACCCGTAGCGGGAGGGCCTACGAGCAGTACTTC. It encodes CASSLTTRSGRAYEQYF. Looking up the rest from reference TRBV11-2 and TRBJ2-7 gives the full variable domain: EAGVAQSPRYKIIEKRQSVAFWCNPISGHATLYWYQQILGQGPKLLIQFQNNGVVDDSQLPKDRFSAERLKGVDSTLKIQPAKLEDSAVYLCASSLTTRSGRAYEQYFGPGTRLTVT.

The chain couples TRBV9 to TRBJ2-1, with 11 bases that match TRBD2. Trimming removed 0 bases from V and 4 bases from J; junction bases left unmatched: 3. This CDR3 region has 16 residues. CDR1 is SGDLS, CDR2 YYNGEE, per germline. The CDR3 sequence: CASSVAGTSGYNEQFF. CDR3 in DNA: TGTGCCAGCAGCGTAGCTGGGACTAGCGGTTACAATGAGCAGTTCTTC.

The V gene is TRBV3-1 (or the pseudogene TRBV3-2), the J gene TRBJ2-1, with D perhaps given as TRBD1 or TRBD2 (5 bases each). The germline CDR1 and CDR2 sequences are LGHDT and YNNKEL (reference sequence). Deletions cut 2 bases from V and 7 bases from J, with 18 bases between. The CDR3 spans 16 residues. The CDR3 DNA follows: TGTGCCAGCAGCCAACGGGGTTGGAAGCACAGGAATGAGCAGTTCTTC. It encodes CASSQRGWKHRNEQFF.

This sequence joins TRBV9 and TRBJ2-1, with 9 bases matching TRBD1. This CDR3 is built from 17 residues. The V and J ends lost 2 bases and 7 bases, in that order; junction bases with no gene match: 13. The germline V gene encodes CDR1 SGDLS and CDR2 YYNGEE. CDR3 sequence: CASSVSPTGGARNEQFF. DNA for the CDR3: TGTGCCAGCAGCGTCTCGCCCACAGGGGGCGCGAGGAATGAGCAGTTCTTC.

This clone has more than one count but fewer than ten. The chain uses TRBV2 and TRBJ2-1, with no clear D. The CDR3 extends over 12 amino acids. V shed 7 bases and J shed 6 bases, with 10 bases lying between them. The germline gives CDR1 SNHLY, CDR2 FYNNEI. CDR3 bases: TGTGCCAGCACACAAGACCCCAATGAGCAGTTCTTC. It encodes CASTQDPNEQFF.

The J gene is TRBJ1-1, the V gene TRBV7-9; 7 bases fit TRBD1. Germline trimming cut 0 bases from V and 0 bases from J; bases unmatched to any gene: 4. Germline CDR1 and CDR2: SEHNR and FQNEAQ (reference sequence). This CDR3 comprises 16 residues. The CDR3 nucleotides are TGTGCCAGCAGCTTAGCCTGGGGACAGCTGAACACTGAAGCTTTCTTT. It codes for CASSLAWGQLNTEAFF.

The chain couples TRBV7-9 to TRBJ1-2; D call uncertain. Germline CDR1 is SEHNR and CDR2 is FQNEAQ (reference sequence). Deletions cut 5 bases from V and 3 bases from J, with 10 bases between. CDR3 size: 13 residues. CDR3 nucleotide sequence: TGTGCCAGCAGCCTAGGGCGGGACTATGGCTACACCTTC. This translates into CASSLGRDYGYTF. Supplemented by reference TRBV7-9 and TRBJ1-2, the full variable domain reads DTGVSQNPRHKITKRGQNVTFRCDPISEHNRLYWYRQTLGQGPEFLTYFQNEAQLEKSRLLSDRFSAERPKGSFSTLEIQRTEQGDSAMYLCASSLGRDYGYTFGSGTRLTVV.

This sequence joins TRBV28 and TRBJ1-2, with unresolved D. CDR1 and CDR2 from the germline V gene are MDHEN and SYDVKM. V lost 5 bases to trimming and J lost 4 bases, with 14 bases between them. The CDR3 length is 14 residues. The chain's CDR3 is CASSGKGLGYGYTF. DNA of the CDR3: TGTGCCAGCAGTGGGAAGGGTCTCGGCTATGGCTACACCTTC.

This clone appeared a single time. The rearrangement uses TRBV5-4 and TRBJ1-4; tentative D call: TRBD1 (6 bases). Trimming pared 2 bases from V and 0 bases from J, leaving 11 bases between. The CDR3 length is 16 residues. Germline assignment: CDR1 SGHNT and CDR2 YYREEE (reference sequence). CDR3 loop: CASSLRGAATNEKLFF. In DNA, the CDR3 is TGTGCCAGCAGCTTACGGGGGGCCGCAACTAATGAAAAACTGTTTTTT.

This chain joins TRBV28 and TRBJ2-6; D gene uncertain. This CDR3 is 17 amino acids long. The germline V gene has CDR1 MDHEN and CDR2 SYDVKM. V dropped 7 bases and J dropped 3 bases, with 19 bases sitting between them. The CDR3 loop reads CASTVRSGVGGANVLTF. CDR3 nucleotides: TGTGCCAGCACCGTTCGGTCGGGTGTCGGTGGGGCCAACGTCCTGACTTTC.

The V gene is TRBV18, the J gene TRBJ2-1; D is uncertain. There are 12 residues in the CDR3. Germline CDR1 and CDR2: KGHSH and LQKENI. V lost 6 bases, J lost 6 bases, and 9 bases lay in between. The CDR3 DNA follows: TGTGCCAGCTCCCCCACCCCCAATGAGCAGTTCTTC. Encoded protein: CASSPTPNEQFF.

The chain combines TRBV18 with TRBJ1-6; TRBD1 agrees at 9 bases. Trimming removed 4 bases from V and 9 bases from J; junction bases left unmatched: 13. CDR3 size: 17 residues. Germline V CDR1 and CDR2: KGHSH, LQKENI. The DNA for the CDR3 is TGTGCCAGCTCACTAGCCGGGACAGGGAGTCTGGGTTCACCCCTCCACTTT. It yields the protein CASSLAGTGSLGSPLHF.

The chain joins TRBV5-4 to TRBJ2-1, with D unclear. The CDR3 runs 13 residues. The germline V gene encodes CDR1 SGHNT and CDR2 YYREEE (reference sequence). V was clipped by 5 bases and J by 5 bases, with 11 bases between them. CDR3 protein: CASSMDGHNEQFF. CDR3 DNA sequence: TGTGCCAGCAGTATGGACGGCCACAATGAGCAGTTCTTC.

This chain joins TRBV3-1 (or the pseudogene TRBV3-2) and TRBJ1-3, with D unresolved. Germline values: CDR1 LGHDT, CDR2 YNNKEL (reference sequence). This CDR3 is built from 14 residues. V lost 3 bases and J lost 7, with 13 bases in between. The CDR3 reads CASSQYPRGNTIYF. The CDR3 DNA follows: TGTGCCAGCAGCCAGTACCCTCGTGGTAACACCATATATTTT.

The chain carries TRBV4-1 and TRBJ1-1, with D perhaps TRBD1 (5 bases). This CDR3 region has 17 residues. Germline CDR1 MGHRA, CDR2 YSYEKL. Trimming left V 1 base short and J 3 bases short, with 18 bases between. The CDR3 DNA reads TGCGCCAGCAGCCAAGGGCGATGGGCAGGGTCGGACACTGAAGCTTTCTTT. Amino acids: CASSQGRWAGSDTEAFF.

About this clone itself: The CDR3 carries no conserved terminal phenylalanine or tryptophan, so it likely arises from a read error. The DNA is omitted, as the CDR3 cannot be located on it reliably, and the CDR3 follows TCRdb's listing. The chain has TRBV5-4 and TRBJ1-6; the DNA was not compared with TRBD1, the D call given in the table. CDR1 is SGHNT, CDR2 YYREEE, per germline (reference sequence). The CDR3 numbers 10 amino acids, ends counted. The CDR3 sequence is CASSRDRRNG.

A single count supports this clone. The rearrangement uses TRBV19 and TRBJ1-2; TRBD1 matches 7 bases. Germline V gene data show CDR1 as LNHDA and CDR2 as SQIVND (reference sequence). CDR3 length: 12 amino acids. V lost 9 bases to trimming and J lost 6 bases; unmatched junction nucleotides: 7. CDR3 bases: TGTGCCAGCCGACAGGGATGGAATGGCTACACCTTC. This gives the protein CASRQGWNGYTF.

The chain links TRBV10-3 to TRBJ1-1; perhaps TRBD1 as D (5 bases). Germline V gives CDR1 ENHRY, CDR2 SYGVKD. Trimming removed 8 bases at V and 0 bases at J, with 13 bases between. CDR3 size: 14 residues. This CDR3 is CAIGSEGLNTEAFF. For the CDR3, the DNA is TGTGCCATCGGCTCCGAGGGGTTGAACACTGAAGCTTTCTTT.

J is TRBJ2-7 and V is TRBV7-2; possible D gene TRBD2, 7 bases. Per germline, CDR1 SGHTA and CDR2 FQGNSA. The CDR3 runs to 13 residues. Trimming cost V 4 bases and J 6 bases, with 13 bases left between them. The CDR3 region has the DNA TGTGCCAGCAGCTGGGGGGGCGGGAGCGAGCAGTACTTC. Protein sequence: CASSWGGGSEQYF. Full variable domain (remainder filled in from reference TRBV7-2 and TRBJ2-7): GAGVSQSPSNKVTEKGKDVELRCDPISGHTALYWYRQSLGQGLEFLIYFQGNSAPDKSGLPSDRFSAERTGGSVSTLTIQRTQQEDSAVYLCASSWGGGSEQYFGPGTRLTVT.

This sequence joins TRBV23-1 and TRBJ2-7, with 11 bases fitting TRBD2. TRBV23-1 is filed as an ORF, its function uncertain. Losses at the gene ends were 1 base for V and 2 bases for J; bases not matched to a gene: 10. This CDR3 has 18 amino acids. This CDR3 is CASSQWAYTSGRPYEQYF. The DNA of the CDR3 is TGCGCCAGCAGTCAATGGGCGTATACTAGCGGGAGACCCTACGAGCAGTACTTC.

The chain combines TRBV11-1 with TRBJ2-5; 9 bases fit TRBD1. The CDR3 sequence is 16 residues long. The V gene's germline CDR1 is SGHAT and CDR2 FQDESV (reference sequence). Trimming at V came to 4 bases and at J to 0 bases, leaving 6 bases not matched to a gene. CDR3: CASSSQGAQNQETQYF. The DNA for the CDR3 is TGTGCCAGCAGCTCACAGGGGGCGCAAAACCAAGAGACCCAGTACTTC.